Only a few counts were recorded for the clone carrying this T cell receptor beta chain. Its target is unknown. With V trimmed by 2 bases and J by 8 bases, 7 bases remained unmatched. The CDR3 totals 15 residues. Germline-derived CDR1 and CDR2 are MNHEY and SMNVEV (reference sequence). These data come from a study of molecular identifiers for immune sequencing clone quantification. Points from the study as a whole: Clones exceeding 20 RNA copies carried over 99% of effector molecules but under 1% of naive-cell molecules.

TCRdb ran MiXCR on the PCR reads and lists one entry per CDR3 protein. The data hold a few hundred thousand distinct CDR3 sequences, with about 26% observed a single time. The sample comprised naive CD8+ T cells from blood, with Jurkat cell RNA spiked in. Subset described: FACS-sorted CD8+CD4-CCR7+CD45RA+ naive T cells. This TCR came from a human donor in good health. Some libraries in this study had Jurkat cell RNA spiked in. The chain links TRBV27 to TRBJ2-1; 9 nucleotides align to TRBD1. The CDR3 sequence: CASSLIGQGSYEQFF. CDR3 DNA: TGTGCCAGCAGTTTAATTGGACAGGGGTCCTATGAGCAGTTCTTC.